This is a list of T cell receptor beta chains from one sample in a study of T cell repertoires in cytomegalovirus infection. One entry per CDR3 protein, called by TCRdb with MiXCR from the reads. The data show more than 500,000 distinct CDR3 sequences, about 15% seen once. Sequencing input: CD8+ T cells from PBMCs. All receptors derive from a human donor in good health (CMV status not recorded). Some clones in this sample may be carry-over from other donors' samples. Both conserved end residues are part of each CDR3. Each record gives: V gene, clone size, D gene, J gene, CDR3 protein, CDR3 DNA. A D gene is named only where the DNA matches it firmly. Clone sizes are given selectively: once, few, many, or a class where the clone is expanded.

TRBV2,few,.,TRBJ2-7,CASSLPGTFEQYF,TGTGCCAGCAGTTTACCTGGGACTTTCGAGCAGTACTTC
TRBV30,.,.,TRBJ1-1,CAWTPGSEAFF,TGTGCCTGGACTCCTGGTAGTGAAGCTTTCTTT
TRBV27,many,.,TRBJ2-3,CASSLWGRLKTDTQYF,TGTGCCAGCAGTTTATGGGGACGGTTGAAAACAGATACGCAGTATTTT
TRBV27,.,.,TRBJ2-1,CASSWRHEQFF,TGTGCCAGCAGTTGGCGTCATGAGCAGTTCTTC
TRBV4-1,.,.,TRBJ2-3,CASSQGKLVDTQYF,TGCGCCAGCAGCCAAGGGAAGTTAGTAGATACGCAGTATTTT
TRBV15,many,.,TRBJ2-1,CATSRPPSDSYNEQFF,TGTGCCACCAGCAGACCTCCTAGCGACTCCTACAATGAGCAGTTCTTC
TRBV12-3/TRBV12-4,few,.,TRBJ1-1,CASSSPDRPLGAFF,TGTGCCAGCAGTTCACCCGACAGGCCTCTGGGAGCTTTCTTT
TRBV5-8,.,.,TRBJ1-2,CASSPGGGHGYTF,TGTGCCAGCAGCCCCGGAGGGGGGCACGGCTACACCTTC
TRBV14,many,TRBD1,TRBJ1-1,CASSHGDRAAEAFF,TGTGCCAGCAGCCATGGGGACAGGGCCGCCGAAGCTTTCTTT
TRBV5-4,few,TRBD1,TRBJ1-2,CASSPTGMDGYTF,TGTGCCAGCAGCCCGACAGGGATGGATGGCTACACCTTC
TRBV27,few,TRBD1,TRBJ2-2,CASSFEGTGSTGELFF,TGTGCCAGCAGTTTTGAAGGGACAGGGTCCACCGGGGAGCTGTTTTTT
TRBV6-5,.,.,TRBJ2-1,CASSPHWRGSYNEQFF,TGTGCCAGCAGTCCCCATTGGAGGGGATCCTACAATGAGCAGTTCTTC
TRBV7-8,many,TRBD2,TRBJ2-7,CASSPPGRESYEQYF,TGTGCCAGCAGCCCCCCCGGGCGGGAGAGCTACGAGCAGTACTTC
TRBV7-6,few,TRBD1,TRBJ2-7,CASSPEQGRRYEQYF,TGTGCCAGCAGCCCCGAACAGGGGCGCCGATACGAGCAGTACTTC
TRBV24-1,few,.,TRBJ2-1,CATSEKTGNGNEQFF,TGTGCCACCAGTGAAAAAACAGGTAACGGCAATGAGCAGTTCTTC
TRBV6-5,.,.,TRBJ2-1,CASSYSTPGYRNEQFF,TGTGCCAGCAGTTACTCGACGCCGGGCTATCGCAATGAGCAGTTCTTC
TRBV7-9,many,.,TRBJ2-5,CASSLGGRTETQYF,TGTGCCAGCAGCTTAGGGGGGAGAACGGAGACCCAGTACTTC
TRBV9,.,.,TRBJ1-3,CASKTGNTIYF,TGTGCGAGCAAGACTGGAAACACCATATATTTT
TRBV12-3/TRBV12-4,.,.,TRBJ1-3,CASSLSSGGRVTGNTIYF,TGTGCCAGCAGTTTATCTTCGGGGGGGAGAGTAACTGGAAACACCATATATTTT
TRBV27,many,.,TRBJ2-3,CASSLKNSDTQYF,TGTGCCAGCAGTTTAAAAAACTCAGATACGCAGTATTTT
TRBV27,.,.,TRBJ2-7,CASRPRAGPPYEQYF,TGTGCCAGCAGACCGAGGGCGGGGCCCCCCTACGAGCAGTACTTC
TRBV20-1,few,TRBD2,TRBJ2-7,CSARPGLAYEQYF,TGCAGTGCTAGACCGGGACTAGCCTACGAGCAGTACTTC
TRBV28,.,.,TRBJ2-3,CASSPGQFSTDTQYF,TGTGCCAGCAGCCCCGGACAATTTAGCACAGATACGCAGTATTTT
TRBV7-2,many,.,TRBJ2-5,CASSLLQVGETQYF,TGTGCCAGCAGCTTACTACAGGTGGGCGAGACCCAGTACTTC
TRBV15,.,TRBD1,TRBJ2-1,CATRSRTGRGHNEQFF,TGTGCCACCAGGAGTAGGACAGGGCGAGGACACAATGAGCAGTTCTTC
TRBV12-5,few,TRBD1,TRBJ2-7,CASGLFRPGQGAYEQYF,TGTGCTAGTGGTTTGTTCCGCCCGGGACAGGGGGCTTACGAGCAGTACTTC
TRBV12-3/TRBV12-4,few,TRBD2,TRBJ2-2,CASSSSGWNTGELFF,TGTGCCAGCAGCTCTAGCGGGTGGAACACCGGGGAGCTGTTTTTT
TRBV6-5,many,.,TRBJ1-1,CASAPERGVNTEAFF,TGTGCCAGCGCCCCGGAGAGGGGCGTGAACACTGAAGCTTTCTTT
TRBV4-1,many,.,TRBJ1-1,CASSRGSQNTEAFF,TGCGCCAGCAGCCGGGGGTCTCAGAACACTGAAGCTTTCTTT
TRBV5-1,.,TRBD1,TRBJ2-7,CASTGTGASYEQYF,TGCGCCAGCACCGGGACAGGGGCTTCCTACGAGCAGTACTTC
TRBV12-3/TRBV12-4,many,.,TRBJ2-5,CASSLGDQETQYF,TGTGCCAGCAGCTTGGGAGACCAAGAGACCCAGTACTTC